This T cell receptor (beta chain) is from a study of T cell responses to AZD1222 COVID-19 vaccine. Some clones are missing from TCRdb's copy, which holds only in-frame ones; the method was immunoSEQ multiplex PCR. The sample holds 80,000 to 100,000 clones; roughly nine tenths are singletons and the top ten take 12%. Trimming pared 2 bases from V and 9 bases from J, leaving 8 bases between. Germline CDR1 MGHRA, CDR2 YSYEKL. This CDR3 spans 13 amino acids. The chain combines TRBV4-1 with TRBJ1-6; D uncertain. This receptor was taken from an adult in good health. The sequencing used peripheral blood, collected on day 0 of AZD1222 vaccination. The DNA for the CDR3 is TGCGCCAGCAGCCAATCCTCTCTTTCACCCCTCCACTTT. Protein sequence: CASSQSSLSPLHF.